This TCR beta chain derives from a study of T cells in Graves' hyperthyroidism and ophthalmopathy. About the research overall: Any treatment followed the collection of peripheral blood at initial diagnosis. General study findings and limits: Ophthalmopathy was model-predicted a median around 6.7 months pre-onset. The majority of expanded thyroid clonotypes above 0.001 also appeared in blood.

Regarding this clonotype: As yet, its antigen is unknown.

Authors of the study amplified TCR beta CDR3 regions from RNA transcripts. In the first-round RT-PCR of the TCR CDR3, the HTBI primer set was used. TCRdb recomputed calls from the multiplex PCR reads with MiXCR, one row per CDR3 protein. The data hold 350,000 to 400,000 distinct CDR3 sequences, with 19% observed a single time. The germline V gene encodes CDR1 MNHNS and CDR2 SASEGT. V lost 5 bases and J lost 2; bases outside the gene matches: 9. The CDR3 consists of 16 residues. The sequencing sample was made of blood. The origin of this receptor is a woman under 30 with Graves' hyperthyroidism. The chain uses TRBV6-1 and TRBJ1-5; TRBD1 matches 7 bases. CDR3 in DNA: TGTGCCAGCAGTATGCGACAGGGAGTGGGCAATCAGCCCCAGCATTTT. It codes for CASSMRQGVGNQPQHF.